The 20 T cell receptor beta chains listed next were all sequenced from one sample in a study of blood T cell repertoires in COVID-19. Method: immunoSEQ multiplex PCR; TCRdb's copy keeps in-frame clones and lacks some. The sample includes about 210,000 clones, more than 65% of them seen just once. The sequenced sample consisted of peripheral blood. The receptors were sampled from a man aged 50 or older with active or convalescent COVID-19.

The V call is TRBV9, the J call TRBJ1-6; 9 positions agree with TRBD1. CDR1 is SGDLS and CDR2 is YYNGEE in the germline V gene. V was pared by 3 bases and J by 9 bases, with 4 bases of the junction left unmatched. The CDR3 length is 14 residues. CDR3 nucleotide sequence: TGTGCCAGCAGCGGCGGGACAGGGCCTTCACCCCTCCACTTT. Translating it yields CASSGGTGPSPLHF.

This clone was seen ten or more times. Other DNA sequences in the sample encode the same CDR3. The J gene is TRBJ1-6, the V gene TRBV7-3; 7 bases fit TRBD1. This CDR3 has 14 amino acids. The germline CDR1 and CDR2 sequences are SGHTA and FQGTGA. J was trimmed by 9 bases and V by 5 bases; bases with no gene match: 7. The CDR3: CASSLRQGGSPLHF. CDR3 in DNA: TGTGCCAGCAGCCTGCGACAGGGCGGTTCACCCCTCCACTTT.

The chain couples TRBV19 to TRBJ2-1; perhaps TRBD2 as D (5 bases). CDR3 size: 14 residues. Germline V CDR1 and CDR2: LNHDA, SQIVND (reference sequence). Deletions cut 5 bases from V and 6 bases from J, with 14 bases between. The chain's CDR3 is CASSPPGIVNEQFF. The CDR3 nucleotides are TGTGCCAGTAGTCCCCCGGGAATAGTCAATGAGCAGTTCTTC.

The chain links TRBV7-3 to TRBJ2-5; 15 bases are shared with TRBD2. The CDR3 covers 17 residues. V dropped 5 bases and J dropped 0; count of bases not matched to a gene: 4. In germline, CDR1 is SGHTA, CDR2 FQGTGA. CDR3 in DNA: TGTGCCAGCAGCCTGGGACTAGCGGGGGGCTACCAAGAGACCCAGTACTTC. Protein sequence: CASSLGLAGGYQETQYF.

The chain is built from TRBV10-3 and TRBJ2-1, with D perhaps TRBD1 (6 bases). V dropped 4 bases and J dropped 2 bases, with 12 bases sitting between them. There are 15 residues in the CDR3. CDR1 is ENHRY and CDR2 is SYGVKD in the germline V gene. The CDR3 coding sequence is TGTGCCATCAGTGGACAGGACGCTACCTACAATGAGCAGTTCTTC. This translates into CAISGQDATYNEQFF.

The chain carries TRBV2 and TRBJ2-1; 11 positions match TRBD1. The trim removed 8 bases at V and 15 bases at J, leaving 6 bases unmatched. Germline-derived CDR1 and CDR2 are SNHLY and FYNNEI. The CDR3 sequence is 11 residues long. The CDR3 is CASDGQGAGFF. CDR3 in DNA: TGTGCCAGCGACGGACAGGGGGCAGGGTTCTTC.

The gene calls are TRBV2 and TRBJ2-3; no clear D. CDR3 size: 13 residues. CDR1 is SNHLY and CDR2 is FYNNEI in the germline V gene. Trimming took 4 bases from V and 5 from J, leaving 10 bases between them. The CDR3: CASSALVRDTQYF. The CDR3 nucleotides read TGTGCCAGCAGTGCGCTAGTCCGAGATACGCAGTATTTT. The whole variable domain, filled in from reference TRBV2 and TRBJ2-3, reads EPEVTQTPSHQVTQMGQEVILRCVPISNHLYFYWYRQILGQKVEFLVSFYNNEISEKSEIFDDQFSVERPDGSNFTLKIRSTKLEDSAMYFCASSALVRDTQYFGPGTRLTVL.

The chain recombines TRBV11-3 with TRBJ2-5; TRBD1 agrees at 9 bases. This CDR3 is 14 amino acids long. Germline V gene data show CDR1 as SGHNT and CDR2 as YENEEA. V was pared by 1 base and J by 3 bases, with 0 bases of the junction left unmatched. The CDR3 region has the DNA TGTGCCAGCAGCTTAGGGACAGGGGAAGAGACCCAGTACTTC. The encoded protein is CASSLGTGEETQYF. Supplemented by reference TRBV11-3 and TRBJ2-5, the full variable domain reads EAGVVQSPRYKIIEKKQPVAFWCNPISGHNTLYWYLQNLGQGPELLIRYENEEAVDDSQLPKDRFSAERLKGVDSTLKIQPAELGDSAVYLCASSLGTGEETQYFGPGTRLLVL.

This clone turned up a few times. CDR3 DNA sequence: TGTGCCAGCGAGGGTGATCAGGATGAGCAGTTCTTC. Residues: CASEGDQDEQFF. V and J are TRBV28 and TRBJ2-1, with D possibly matching TRBD2 (5 bases). The CDR3 consists of 12 residues. V lost 8 bases and J 8 bases, leaving 13 bases between the germline ends. Germline-derived CDR1 and CDR2 are MDHEN and SYDVKM.

This clone was observed a single time. The CDR3 is CASSPSWIREQYV. DNA of the CDR3: TGTGCCAGCTCACCATCTTGGATCAGGGAGCAGTACGTC. The chain combines TRBV18 with TRBJ2-7; D is uncertain. Germline loops: CDR1 KGHSH, CDR2 LQKENI. This CDR3 is 13 amino acids long. With 2 bases removed from V and 7 bases from J, the gap between germline ends came to 12 bases.

This chain links TRBV18 with TRBJ2-3; possible D gene TRBD1, 6 bases. Germline lookup yields CDR1 KGHSH and CDR2 LQKENI. Trimming left V 5 bases short and J 3 bases short, with 9 bases between. The CDR3 is 13 amino acids. The CDR3 loop is CASSRGSTDTQYF. The CDR3 bases are TGTGCCAGCTCAAGGGGGTCTACAGATACGCAGTATTTT.

J is TRBJ1-1 and V is TRBV6-2 or TRBV6-3; D may be TRBD1 (6 bases). Germline assignment: CDR1 MNHEY and CDR2 SVGEGT. There are 15 residues in the CDR3. V shed 4 bases and J shed 7 bases, with 19 bases lying between them. This CDR3 reads CASSSFKQGSREAFF. CDR3 in DNA: TGTGCCAGCAGTTCCTTCAAACAGGGATCCCGTGAAGCTTTCTTT.

This rearrangement joins TRBV4-2 to TRBJ2-1; no clear D. This CDR3 spans 15 amino acids. Deletions cut 0 bases from V and 2 bases from J, with 8 bases between. Germline V gives CDR1 LGHNA, CDR2 YNFKEQ. The CDR3 spells CASSQDLLPYNEQFF. The CDR3 DNA reads as TGTGCCAGCAGCCAAGATCTCCTTCCCTACAATGAGCAGTTCTTC.

CDR3 in DNA: TGTGCCAGCAGTCCCTACTCCAACTACGAGCAGTACTTC. Translation gives CASSPYSNYEQYF. The chain has TRBV28 and TRBJ2-7; D not resolved. Trimming pared 5 bases from V and 3 bases from J, leaving 11 bases between. The CDR3 consists of 13 residues. Germline-derived CDR1 and CDR2 are MDHEN and SYDVKM.

J is TRBJ1-2 and V is TRBV18, with 7 positions matching TRBD1. V lost 3 bases and J lost 4; bases outside the gene matches: 11. CDR1 is KGHSH, CDR2 LQKENI, per germline. There are 16 residues in the CDR3. The CDR3 bases are TGTGCCAGCTCACCGGCCGGGACAGCCAACTTCTATGGCTACACCTTC. It codes for CASSPAGTANFYGYTF.

The gene calls are TRBV7-2 and TRBJ1-4; possible D gene TRBD1, 5 bases. This CDR3 spans 15 amino acids. The ends were cut back, 1 base at V and 8 bases at J, with 14 bases in the middle. The germline gives CDR1 SGHTA, CDR2 FQGNSA. CDR3 sequence: CASSLDAGGNEKLFF. In DNA, the CDR3 is TGTGCCAGCAGCTTAGACGCGGGGGGTAACGAAAAACTGTTTTTT.

This clone was recorded once. The rearrangement uses TRBV18 and TRBJ2-5; perhaps TRBD2 as D (5 bases). The CDR3 covers 17 residues. The ends were cut back, 0 bases at V and 2 bases at J, with 16 bases in the middle. Looked up from germline, CDR1 is KGHSH and CDR2 is LQKENI. The CDR3 region has the DNA TGTGCCAGCTCACCACCGGAGATTTCGAGGGTGCAAGAGACCCAGTACTTC. This translates into CASSPPEISRVQETQYF.

This clone was detected many times. The chain has TRBV10-2 and TRBJ1-2, with D possibly TRBD1 on 6 matching bases. CDR3 length: 14 residues. The germline gives CDR1 WSHSY, CDR2 SAAADI. The V and J ends lost 4 bases and 2 bases respectively, with 11 bases between them. CDR3 loop: CASSGTAKNYGYTF. The CDR3 bases are TGCGCCAGCAGTGGGACAGCTAAGAACTATGGCTACACCTTC.

This clone was detected once. The chain joins TRBV5-8 to TRBJ2-2; 7 bases map to TRBD1. The CDR3 extends over 14 amino acids. In germline, CDR1 is SGHTS, CDR2 YDEGEE. J was trimmed by 8 bases and V by 4 bases; bases with no gene match: 8. The CDR3 DNA is TGTGCCAGCAGCCCAGGGACAGTATATGGGGAGCTGTTTTTT. Protein: CASSPGTVYGELFF.

The V call is TRBV6-2 or TRBV6-3, the J call TRBJ2-2, with D tentatively TRBD1 (5 bases). Trimming removed 1 base from V and 0 bases from J, with 6 bases in between. Per the germline V gene, CDR1 is MNHEY and CDR2 is SVGEGT. The length of the CDR3 is 15 residues. The CDR3 DNA reads as TGTGCCAGCAGTTACTTGACAGCGAACACCGGGGAGCTGTTTTTT. Protein: CASSYLTANTGELFF.